Reported below is one TCR beta chain. Germline assignment: CDR1 SGHDT and CDR2 YYEEEE. Trimming pared 3 bases from V and 4 bases from J, leaving 14 bases between. This CDR3 contains 15 residues. This sample is part of a study of regulatory and conventional T cells in RAG deficiency. The sorted conventional CD4+ T cells were CD25-low and CD127-high, with genomic DNA sequenced. This table comes from immunoSEQ multiplex PCR, and its TCRdb copy is limited to in-frame clones, with some not included. In the table there are under 25,000 clones, nearly 96% of which are singletons. Another study also made use of these data, one on regulatory T cells. This second study says: The primer mix had 52 TRBV and 13 TRBJ primers.

The clonotype originates from a human donor in good health. The sequencing input was CD25- CD4+ T cells sorted from blood. The rearrangement joins TRBV5-6 to TRBJ1-3, with D possibly matching TRBD1 (6 bases). The chain's CDR3 is CASSSRQANGNTIYF. CDR3 sequence (DNA): TGTGCCAGCAGCTCAAGACAGGCTAACGGAAACACCATATATTTT.